Listed here are 14 T cell receptor beta chains from one sample, sequenced in a study of cytomegalovirus exposure and HLA in healthy donors. Amplification used 60 Vbeta primers and 13 Jbeta primers. Assay used: immunoSEQ multiplex PCR; TCRdb lists only in-frame clones, some missing. The data hold 90,000 to 120,000 clones, with 82% observed a single time. Material: PBMCs. These receptors all stem from a man aged 25 to 45 in good health and CMV-seropositive.

The chain links TRBV4-1 to TRBJ2-7; 11 bases map to TRBD2. CDR3 size: 18 residues. Germline V lookup: CDR1 MGHRA, CDR2 YSYEKL. V lost 2 bases and J lost 1; bases outside the gene matches: 10. CDR3 sequence (DNA): TGCGCCAGCAGCCAACTCCTAGCGGGGGGAGTAATATCCTACGAGCAGTACTTC. This codes for CASSQLLAGGVISYEQYF.

The CDR3 region is CASSQKPGLRNSPLHF. DNA of the CDR3: TGCGCCAGCAGCCAAAAACCGGGACTCCGGAATTCACCCCTCCACTTT. The chain joins TRBV4-1 to TRBJ1-6; the D gene is possibly TRBD1 (5 bases). The V gene lost 2 bases and the J gene lost 7 bases, with 15 bases spanning the gap. Germline V CDR1 and CDR2: MGHRA, YSYEKL. The CDR3 extends over 16 amino acids.

This clone was seen a handful of times. The V call is TRBV28, the J call TRBJ2-7, with D perhaps TRBD2 (5 bases). This CDR3 is built from 12 residues. V was shortened by 5 bases and J by 7 bases, with 12 bases between the two germline ends. Germline-derived CDR1 and CDR2 are MDHEN and SYDVKM. CDR3: CASSGEGVEQYF. In DNA form, the CDR3 reads TGTGCCAGCAGTGGCGAGGGAGTGGAGCAGTACTTC.

The J gene is TRBJ2-7, the V gene TRBV5-4; 7 bases line up with TRBD1. The CDR3 runs to 15 residues. Germline loops: CDR1 SGHNT, CDR2 YYREEE (reference sequence). The V segment lost 0 bases and the J segment 3 bases; nucleotides outside the gene matches: 6. This CDR3 reads CASSLDGTAFYEQYF. In DNA form, the CDR3 reads TGTGCCAGCAGCTTGGATGGGACAGCGTTCTACGAGCAGTACTTC.

The genes are TRBV10-3 and TRBJ2-5; TRBD1 matches at 8 bases. TRBJ2-7 explains the end of the DNA better; the J call may be wrong. Germline lookup yields CDR1 ENHRY and CDR2 SYGVKD. There are 16 residues in the CDR3. This CDR3 is CAISEGPGQVSYEQYF. CDR3 DNA sequence: TGTGCCATCAGTGAAGGTCCGGGACAGGTCTCCTACGAGCAGTACTTC.

This clone was counted a single time. The V and J genes are TRBV30 and TRBJ1-2; D uncertain. CDR1 is GTSNPN and CDR2 is SVGIG in the germline V gene (reference sequence). Trimming removed 2 bases from V and 4 bases from J, with 11 bases in between. This CDR3 region has 13 residues. The CDR3 region is CAWSQTRFYGYTF. CDR3 coding DNA: TGTGCCTGGAGTCAGACACGCTTCTATGGCTACACCTTC.

The CDR3 DNA follows: TGTGCCAGTAGTTCCCGGGGTGCAGAAAACACTGAAGCTTTCTTT. Its protein is CASSSRGAENTEAFF. This chain uses TRBV19 with TRBJ1-1; D gene unclear. The CDR3 runs to 15 residues. Deletions cut 5 bases from V and 2 bases from J, with 15 bases between. Per germline, CDR1 LNHDA and CDR2 SQIVND (reference sequence).

This chain links TRBV18 with TRBJ1-1; possible D gene TRBD1, 6 bases. V was shortened by 1 base and J by 5 bases, with 17 bases between the two germline ends. CDR1 and CDR2 from the germline V gene are KGHSH and LQKENI. The CDR3 extends over 16 amino acids. The CDR3 DNA reads TGTGCCAGCTCACCACGGACACAGGGCGGGTCAACTGAAGCTTTCTTT. Its protein product is CASSPRTQGGSTEAFF.

V and J are TRBV5-1 and TRBJ1-5; D perhaps matches TRBD1 (5 bases). This CDR3 has 17 residues. V was cut by 0 bases and J by 3 bases, with 16 bases left in between. The germline CDR1 and CDR2 sequences are SGHRS and YFSETQ. CDR3 residues: CASSLAQPGENNQPQHF. The CDR3 region has the DNA TGCGCCAGCAGCTTGGCACAGCCGGGGGAAAACAATCAGCCCCAGCATTTT.

Worth noting for this clone: Mismatch with germline at one junction end may stem from a read error. This chain uses TRBV7-9 with TRBJ2-1; possibly TRBD2 for D (5 bases). The CDR3 is 11 residues long. Germline CDR1 SEHNR, CDR2 FQNEAQ (reference sequence). The CDR3 sequence: CSSSSGDEQFF. The CDR3 region has the DNA TGTTCCAGCAGCTCCGGGGATGAGCAGTTCTTC.

The chain couples TRBV2 to TRBJ2-5; TRBD2 might be the D (5 bases). Germline V gene lookup returns CDR1 SNHLY and CDR2 FYNNEI. CDR3 length: 12 residues. V was clipped by 8 bases and J by 5 bases, with 12 bases between them. In DNA, the CDR3 is TGTGCCAGCCTAACCCCGGGGGAGACCCAGTACTTC. Amino acid sequence: CASLTPGETQYF.

The chain recombines TRBV6-1 with TRBJ2-3; TRBD2 matches at 7 bases. Per germline, CDR1 MNHNS and CDR2 SASEGT. This CDR3 has 15 residues. The V gene end was trimmed by 6 bases and the J gene end by 1 base; junction bases not matched to a gene: 7. The CDR3 DNA reads TGTGCCAGCAGGACGGGGAGGGACCGCACAGATACGCAGTATTTT. Amino acids: CASRTGRDRTDTQYF.

The rearrangement links TRBV6-5 to TRBJ2-7, with D tentatively TRBD2 (6 bases). Trimming pared 5 bases from V and 6 bases from J, leaving 17 bases between. CDR3 length: 14 amino acids. Germline lookup yields CDR1 MNHEY and CDR2 SVGAGI. The CDR3 sequence: CASSGDWSTSEQYF. DNA for the CDR3: TGTGCCAGCAGTGGGGACTGGAGCACATCCGAGCAGTACTTC.

This chain uses TRBV19 with TRBJ2-7; D may be TRBD2 (6 bases). Germline V gene sequence: CDR1 LNHDA, CDR2 SQIVND (reference sequence). The CDR3 runs 12 residues. Trimming stripped 6 bases from V and 6 bases from J, with 12 bases between. The CDR3 DNA sequence: TGTGCCAGTAGGACGGGGGACGGCGAGCAGTACTTC. Protein product: CASRTGDGEQYF.